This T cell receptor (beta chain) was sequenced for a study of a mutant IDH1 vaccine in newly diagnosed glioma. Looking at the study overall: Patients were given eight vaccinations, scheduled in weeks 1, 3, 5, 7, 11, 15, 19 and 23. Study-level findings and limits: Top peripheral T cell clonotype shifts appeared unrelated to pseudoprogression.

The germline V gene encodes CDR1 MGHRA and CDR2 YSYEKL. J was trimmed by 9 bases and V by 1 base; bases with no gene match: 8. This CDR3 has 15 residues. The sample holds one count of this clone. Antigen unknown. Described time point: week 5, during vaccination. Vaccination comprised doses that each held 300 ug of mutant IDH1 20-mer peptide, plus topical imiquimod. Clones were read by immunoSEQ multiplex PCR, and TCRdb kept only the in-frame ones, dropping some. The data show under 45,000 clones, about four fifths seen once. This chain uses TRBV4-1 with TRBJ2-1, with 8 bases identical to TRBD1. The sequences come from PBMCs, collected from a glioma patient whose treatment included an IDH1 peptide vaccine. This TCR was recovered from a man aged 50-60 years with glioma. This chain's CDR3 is CASSQGQGFYGEQFF. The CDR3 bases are TGCGCCAGCAGCCAAGGACAGGGGTTTTACGGTGAGCAGTTCTTC.